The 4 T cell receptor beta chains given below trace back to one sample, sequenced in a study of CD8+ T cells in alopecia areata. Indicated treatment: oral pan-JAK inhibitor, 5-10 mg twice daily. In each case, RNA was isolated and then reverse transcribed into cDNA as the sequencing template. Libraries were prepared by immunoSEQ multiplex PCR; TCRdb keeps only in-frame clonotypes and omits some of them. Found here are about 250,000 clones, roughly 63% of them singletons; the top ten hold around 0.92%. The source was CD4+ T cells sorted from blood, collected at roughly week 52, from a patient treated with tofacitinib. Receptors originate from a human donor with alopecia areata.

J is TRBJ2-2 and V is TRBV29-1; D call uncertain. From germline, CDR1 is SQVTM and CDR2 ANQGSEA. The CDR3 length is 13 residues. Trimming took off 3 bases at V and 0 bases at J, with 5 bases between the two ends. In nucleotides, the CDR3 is TGCAGCGTTGACATGGCGAACACCGGGGAGCTGTTTTTT. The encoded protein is CSVDMANTGELFF.

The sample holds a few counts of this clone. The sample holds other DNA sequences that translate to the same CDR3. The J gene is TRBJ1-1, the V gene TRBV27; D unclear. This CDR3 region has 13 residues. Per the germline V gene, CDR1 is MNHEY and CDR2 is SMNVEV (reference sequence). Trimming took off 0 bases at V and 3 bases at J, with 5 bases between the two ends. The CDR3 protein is CASSLSRDTEAFF. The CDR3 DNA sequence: TGTGCCAGCAGTTTATCGAGGGACACTGAAGCTTTCTTT.

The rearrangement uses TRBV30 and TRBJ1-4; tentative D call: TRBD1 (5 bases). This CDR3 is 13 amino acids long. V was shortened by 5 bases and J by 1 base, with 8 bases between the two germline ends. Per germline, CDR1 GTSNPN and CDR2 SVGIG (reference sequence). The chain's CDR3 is CAWPDKTNEKLFF. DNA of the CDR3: TGTGCCTGGCCGGACAAAACTAATGAAAAACTGTTTTTT.

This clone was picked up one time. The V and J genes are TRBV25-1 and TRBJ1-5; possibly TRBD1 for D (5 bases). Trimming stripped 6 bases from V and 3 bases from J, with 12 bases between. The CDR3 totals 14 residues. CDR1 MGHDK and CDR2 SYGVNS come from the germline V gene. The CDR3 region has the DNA TGTGCCAGCAGGGGAGACAGCTCCAATCAGCCCCAGCATTTT. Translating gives CASRGDSSNQPQHF.